These 30 T cell receptor beta chains were all obtained from the same sample, sequenced in a study of shared clonotypes between healthy human individuals. Sequencing was performed with immunoSEQ multiplex PCR; in TCRdb, only in-frame clones are kept and a portion is missing. The sample records around 1.9 million clones, 85% to 95% being singletons. Positively selected for CCR7, the CD45RO-negative cells used as naive CD8 cells excluded terminally differentiated effector memory CD45RA+ cells. Input material: naive CD8+ T cells from PBMCs. These receptors originate from a man between 18 and 35 years old in good health. Some clones in this sample may be carry-over from other donors' samples.

V is TRBV7-2 and J is TRBJ2-7; 12 positions match TRBD1. Germline CDR1 SGHTA, CDR2 FQGNSA. The V gene end was trimmed by 4 bases and the J gene end by 6 bases; junction bases not matched to a gene: 7. The CDR3 runs 15 residues. CDR3 sequence reads: CASSSGTGGRREQYF. For the CDR3, the DNA is TGTGCCAGCAGCTCCGGGACAGGGGGCAGGCGCGAGCAGTACTTC.

With regard to this clone: This same CDR3 is encoded by further DNA sequences in the sample. This chain joins TRBV5-4 and TRBJ2-3; 9 positions agree with TRBD2. The trim removed 3 bases at V and 4 bases at J, leaving 3 bases unmatched. The CDR3 is made up of 14 amino acids. The germline gives CDR1 SGHNT, CDR2 YYREEE (reference sequence). In nucleotides, the CDR3 is TGTGCCAGCAGCTGGGGACTAGCCCCAGATACGCAGTATTTT. Translating gives CASSWGLAPDTQYF.

This chain joins TRBV27 and TRBJ2-1, with a possible D match to TRBD1 (6 bases). CDR3 length equals 18 residues. Trimming left V 5 bases short and J 4 bases short, with 24 bases between. CDR1 and CDR2 (germline): MNHEY, SMNVEV (reference sequence). CDR3 in amino acids: CASSPPDSPRAVYNEQFF. The CDR3 DNA reads as TGTGCCAGCAGTCCCCCGGACAGTCCGAGGGCGGTTTACAATGAGCAGTTCTTC.

This chain connects TRBV19 to TRBJ1-1, with TRBD1 matching 8 bases. V shed 3 bases and J 0 bases; nucleotides not matched to a gene: 12. The germline V gene encodes CDR1 LNHDA and CDR2 SQIVND (reference sequence). This CDR3 contains 18 residues. CDR3 coding DNA: TGTGCCAGTAGTATTGGCTGGCAGGGGGCCGCGCTGAACACTGAAGCTTTCTTT. This translates into CASSIGWQGAALNTEAFF.

This sequence joins TRBV27 and TRBJ1-4, with 8 bases matching TRBD1. Unmatched junction bases numbered 6, after V lost 0 bases and J lost 6 bases. There are 16 residues in the CDR3. Per the germline V gene, CDR1 is MNHEY and CDR2 is SMNVEV (reference sequence). CDR3 protein: CASSLSAGTGDEKLFF. The CDR3 DNA sequence: TGTGCCAGCAGTTTATCGGCCGGGACAGGTGATGAAAAACTGTTTTTT.

V is TRBV27 and J is TRBJ2-7; 8 bases fit TRBD1. The CDR3 runs 16 residues. Germline V CDR1 and CDR2: MNHEY, SMNVEV (reference sequence). V lost 5 bases and J lost 4; bases outside the gene matches: 13. CDR3 amino acids: CASSPPPLRDRYEQYF. DNA for the CDR3: TGTGCCAGCAGTCCCCCTCCCCTCCGGGACAGGTACGAGCAGTACTTC.

This clone was recorded once. This sequence joins TRBV28 and TRBJ1-4, with D maybe TRBD1 (5 bases). The length of the CDR3 is 12 residues. V was clipped by 5 bases and J by 13 bases, with 14 bases between them. Germline CDR1 reads MDHEN; CDR2 reads SYDVKM. CDR3 in amino acids: CASSRGPQGLFF. The CDR3 coding sequence is TGTGCCAGCAGTCGAGGACCCCAGGGACTGTTTTTT.

This chain joins TRBV27 and TRBJ2-6, with D hard to call. This CDR3 has 16 amino acids. CDR1 and CDR2 (germline): MNHEY, SMNVEV (reference sequence). V was pared by 3 bases and J by 2 bases, with 11 bases between. CDR3 sequence reads: CASSFGVGTGANVLTF. The CDR3 nucleotides are TGTGCCAGCAGTTTTGGAGTAGGGACTGGGGCCAACGTCCTGACTTTC.

The CDR3: CASSLTGSEQFF. CDR3 in DNA: TGTGCCAGCAGTTTAACAGGGAGTGAGCAGTTCTTC. The V call is TRBV5-6, the J call TRBJ2-1; a weak D match, TRBD1 (6 bases). V lost 5 bases, J lost 9 bases, and 12 bases lay in between. The CDR3 contains 12 residues. Germline V gene sequence: CDR1 SGHDT, CDR2 YYEEEE.

The chain is built from TRBV19 and TRBJ2-1; D may be TRBD1 (5 bases). This CDR3 is built from 14 residues. V lost 5 bases and J lost 4, with 12 bases in between. The V gene's germline CDR1 is LNHDA and CDR2 SQIVND (reference sequence). The CDR3 nucleotides are TGTGCCAGTAGTCCGCGACAGATTTACAATGAGCAGTTCTTC. This gives the protein CASSPRQIYNEQFF.

The CDR3 spells CASRNTGLEKLFF. The CDR3 coding sequence is TGTGCCAGTAGAAATACCGGGCTTGAAAAACTGTTTTTT. This chain connects TRBV19 to TRBJ1-4; no definite D call. CDR3 length equals 13 residues. The germline V gene encodes CDR1 LNHDA and CDR2 SQIVND (reference sequence). The ends were cut back, 6 bases at V and 7 bases at J, with 12 bases in the middle. The full variable domain, completed using reference TRBV19 and TRBJ1-4, is DGGITQSPKYLFRKEGQNVTLSCEQNLNHDAMYWYRQDPGQGLRLIYYSQIVNDFQKGDIAEGYSVSREKKESFPLTVTSAQKNPTAFYLCASRNTGLEKLFFGSGTQLSVL.

The CDR3 DNA is TGTGCCAGCAGTGTCGAGGTTCAGTTGGGATACTCCTACAATGAGCAGTTCTTC. Encoded protein: CASSVEVQLGYSYNEQFF. The rearrangement joins TRBV2 to TRBJ2-1; D is uncertain. Between the trimmed V and J ends, which lost 4 bases and 0 bases, there was a span of 19 bases. CDR3 length: 18 amino acids. CDR1 is SNHLY, CDR2 FYNNEI, per germline.

V is TRBV6-5 and J is TRBJ1-1, with 7 bases aligning to TRBD1. CDR1 is MNHEY, CDR2 SVGAGI, per germline. The CDR3 totals 15 residues. The junction had 8 bases not matched to a gene; V was cut back by 6 bases and J by 1 base. CDR3: CASSGTGQRNTEAFF. DNA of the CDR3: TGTGCCAGCAGCGGGACGGGACAGCGGAACACTGAAGCTTTCTTT.

This sequence joins TRBV27 and TRBJ1-2; D uncertain. With 0 bases removed from V and 7 bases from J, the gap between germline ends came to 15 bases. The germline CDR1 and CDR2 sequences are MNHEY and SMNVEV (reference sequence). CDR3 length: 15 residues. The CDR3 DNA reads TGTGCCAGCAGTTTATCATCCCCGGGTTTTAGTGGCTACACCTTC. Translating gives CASSLSSPGFSGYTF.

V usage is TRBV5-1 and J usage is TRBJ2-7; no definite D call. Trimming cost V 5 bases and J 2 bases, with 8 bases left between them. Looked up from germline, CDR1 is SGHRS and CDR2 is YFSETQ. The CDR3 sequence is 12 residues long. CDR3 amino acids: CASRKDPYEQYF. Written as DNA, the CDR3 is TGCGCCAGCAGGAAGGACCCCTACGAGCAGTACTTC.

The chain combines TRBV7-9 with TRBJ2-7; no reliable D call. The CDR3 is 15 residues long. The V and J ends lost 1 base and 1 base respectively, with 11 bases between them. CDR1 SEHNR and CDR2 FQNEAQ come from the germline V gene (reference sequence). The CDR3 spells CASSLGARHSYEQYF. CDR3 bases: TGTGCCAGCAGCTTAGGGGCTAGACATTCCTACGAGCAGTACTTC.

V gene TRBV13 combines with J gene TRBJ2-1, with D possibly matching TRBD1 (5 bases). The germline gives CDR1 PRHDT, CDR2 FYEKMQ (reference sequence). V dropped 1 base and J dropped 7 bases, with 11 bases sitting between them. The CDR3 is 14 amino acids. The CDR3 protein is CASSLDRSLNEQFF. The CDR3 coding sequence is TGTGCCAGCAGCTTAGACAGGAGCCTTAATGAGCAGTTCTTC.

V is TRBV29-1 and J is TRBJ2-5; the D is unclear. The J call may be faulty, since TRBJ2-7 better matches the DNA end. The CDR3 extends over 14 amino acids. Germline V gene lookup returns CDR1 SQVTM and CDR2 ANQGSEA. In nucleotides, the CDR3 is TGCAGCGTAAATGACCGGGCCACGGTCGACGAGCAGTACTTC. As protein: CSVNDRATVDEQYF.

This chain joins TRBV10-2 and TRBJ1-2; D is undetermined. The CDR3 loop spans 14 amino acids. V was trimmed by 0 bases and J by 1 base, leaving 6 bases between them. Germline CDR1 is WSHSY and CDR2 is SAAADI. The CDR3 region is CASSESSINYGYTF. CDR3 nucleotide sequence: TGCGCCAGCAGTGAGTCCTCTATTAACTATGGCTACACCTTC.

The V gene is TRBV6-5, the J gene TRBJ2-7, with 7 bases that match TRBD1. The CDR3 extends over 16 amino acids. V dropped 2 bases and J dropped 2; count of bases not matched to a gene: 9. In germline, CDR1 is MNHEY, CDR2 SVGAGI. The CDR3 here is CASSYHPGTATYEQYF. CDR3 in DNA: TGTGCCAGCAGTTACCACCCCGGGACAGCAACCTACGAGCAGTACTTC.

This clone came up a few times. The chain couples TRBV7-2 to TRBJ1-1, with D possibly matching TRBD1 (6 bases). CDR1 is SGHTA and CDR2 is FQGNSA in the germline V gene. V lost 3 bases, J lost 1 base, and 9 bases lay in between. CDR3 size: 14 residues. The CDR3 reads CASSFGTPNTEAFF. CDR3 DNA: TGTGCCAGCAGCTTCGGGACACCGAACACTGAAGCTTTCTTT.

This chain joins TRBV27 and TRBJ2-2; TRBD1 agrees at 8 bases. V dropped 2 bases and J dropped 4; count of bases not matched to a gene: 6. This CDR3 is 16 amino acids long. Germline lookup yields CDR1 MNHEY and CDR2 SMNVEV (reference sequence). The CDR3 coding sequence is TGTGCCAGCAGTTTACCGGCAGGGGGCTCCACCGGGGAGCTGTTTTTT. It encodes CASSLPAGGSTGELFF.

This chain uses TRBV27 with TRBJ2-1; the D is unclear. The CDR3 length is 15 residues. Germline lookup yields CDR1 MNHEY and CDR2 SMNVEV (reference sequence). Trimming removed 3 bases at V and 0 bases at J, with 9 bases between. The CDR3: CASSLRFSSYNEQFF. The DNA of the CDR3 is TGTGCCAGCAGTTTGCGGTTTAGCTCCTACAATGAGCAGTTCTTC.

J is TRBJ2-2 and V is TRBV6-5, with D perhaps matching TRBD2 (5 bases). V lost 9 bases and J lost 4, with 9 bases in between. This CDR3 contains 12 residues. Germline CDR1 reads MNHEY; CDR2 reads SVGAGI. CDR3 amino acids: CASTSPTGELFF. The CDR3 DNA follows: TGTGCCAGTACTAGTCCCACCGGGGAGCTGTTTTTT.

V and J are TRBV9 and TRBJ2-2; no reliable D call. The CDR3 totals 19 residues. Germline lookup yields CDR1 SGDLS and CDR2 YYNGEE. V was pared by 0 bases and J by 0 bases, with 18 bases between. CDR3 region: CASSVAPRSEIPNTGELFF. The CDR3 DNA is TGTGCCAGCAGCGTAGCACCCCGGAGCGAGATTCCGAACACCGGGGAGCTGTTTTTT.

The rearrangement links TRBV15 to TRBJ2-5; TRBD2 aligns across 8 bases. The V and J ends lost 5 bases and 2 bases, in that order; junction bases with no gene match: 10. CDR3 length: 16 residues. In germline, CDR1 is LNHNV, CDR2 YYDKDF (reference sequence). The CDR3 reads CATSARSLAGQETQYF. As DNA, the CDR3 is TGTGCCACCAGCGCACGGTCCTTAGCGGGACAAGAGACCCAGTACTTC.

This chain connects TRBV5-4 to TRBJ2-7; D not certain. Trimming stripped 1 base from V and 3 bases from J, with 14 bases between. CDR1 and CDR2 from the germline V gene are SGHNT and YYREEE (reference sequence). This CDR3 has 15 amino acids. The CDR3 DNA follows: TGTGCCAGCAGCTTGAGGACCAGCGCTTACTACGAGCAGTACTTC. Its protein product is CASSLRTSAYYEQYF.

The rearrangement links TRBV10-3 to TRBJ2-1; 11 nucleotides agree with TRBD2. This CDR3 is 15 amino acids long. The ends lost 4 bases at V and 4 bases at J; junction bases unmatched: 3. Germline V lookup: CDR1 ENHRY, CDR2 SYGVKD. The CDR3 bases are TGTGCCATCAGTGCGGGACTAGCGGATTACAATGAGCAGTTCTTC. It encodes CAISAGLADYNEQFF.

The chain is built from TRBV28 and TRBJ2-5; TRBD1 matches 8 bases. This CDR3 has 14 amino acids. Germline loops: CDR1 MDHEN, CDR2 SYDVKM. V gave up 7 bases and J gave up 5 bases; unmatched junction bases: 9. CDR3 in amino acids: CASNRVTGEETQYF. As DNA, the CDR3 is TGTGCCAGCAACCGGGTGACAGGGGAGGAGACCCAGTACTTC.

This rearrangement joins TRBV29-1 to TRBJ1-1, with 9 positions matching TRBD1. J lost 10 bases, V lost 7 bases, and 10 bases had no gene match. Germline V lookup: CDR1 SQVTM, CDR2 ANQGSEA. The CDR3 has 12 residues. The CDR3 sequence is CSAGTGLKPAFF. The DNA of the CDR3 is TGCAGCGCCGGGACAGGGTTAAAACCAGCTTTCTTT.